The 30 T cell receptor beta chains below all came from one sample that was sequenced in a study of human T cells and chemical hapten exposure. Time point meaning: patch test 3, about 24 weeks after DPC sensitization. Indicated treatment: therapeutic diphenylcyclopropenone sensitization with weekly scalp DPC. TCRdb passed the RACE reads through MiXCR, listing each CDR3 protein once. The sample records more than 100,000 distinct CDR3 sequences, roughly 10% being singletons. Material: whole blood, obtained in connection with sensitization to the hapten diphenylcyclopropenone (DPC). All receptors come from a woman aged 45-65 years with alopecia areata. Some clones in this sample may be carry-over from other donors' samples.

The chain couples TRBV6-1 to TRBJ1-1; the D gene is possibly TRBD1 (6 bases). V gave up 5 bases and J gave up 4 bases, with 11 bases separating them. The CDR3 has 13 amino acids. Per germline, CDR1 MNHNS and CDR2 SASEGT. CDR3 sequence (DNA): TGTGCCAGCAGTAACAGGGTCGGCACTGAAGCTTTCTTT. Translated: CASSNRVGTEAFF.

V and J are TRBV29-1 and TRBJ1-1; no reliable D call. Germline CDR1 reads SQVTM; CDR2 reads ANQGSEA. The V end lost 7 bases, the J end lost 5 bases, and 23 bases lay between the germline ends. The CDR3 loop spans 15 amino acids. This CDR3 is CSADPGQAIGTEAFF. The CDR3 DNA sequence: TGCAGCGCCGACCCTGGGCAGGCGATAGGGACTGAAGCTTTCTTT.

This clonotype was picked up a small number of times. The chain has TRBV28 and TRBJ2-5; the D gene is possibly TRBD2 (5 bases). The CDR3 loop spans 16 amino acids. The V end lost 4 bases, the J end lost 2 bases, and 17 bases lay between the germline ends. Per germline, CDR1 MDHEN and CDR2 SYDVKM. CDR3 sequence: CASSSRRARNQETQYF. CDR3 DNA: TGTGCCAGCAGTTCGCGGCGGGCCCGGAATCAAGAGACCCAGTACTTC. The variable domain in full, with the rest retrieved from reference TRBV28 and TRBJ2-5, is DVKVTQSSRYLVKRTGEKVFLECVQDMDHENMFWYRQDPGLGLRLIYFSYDVKMKEKGDIPEGYSVSREKKERFSLILESASTNQTSMYLCASSSRRARNQETQYFGPGTRLLVL.

The sample holds a few counts of this clonotype. The chain employs TRBV6-1 and TRBJ2-7, with D possibly matching TRBD1 (5 bases). Germline V gene data show CDR1 as MNHNS and CDR2 as SASEGT. This CDR3 has 14 amino acids. The V end was cut by 3 bases, the J end by 4 bases, with 13 bases between. The CDR3 here is CASSEWTWDYEQYF. The DNA for the CDR3 is TGTGCCAGCAGTGAGTGGACATGGGATTACGAGCAGTACTTC.

At least ten counts were recorded for this clonotype. The rearrangement joins TRBV10-3 to TRBJ2-3, with D unclear. The CDR3 covers 11 residues. Per the germline V gene, CDR1 is ENHRY and CDR2 is SYGVKD. V dropped 5 bases and J dropped 14 bases, with 14 bases sitting between them. This chain's CDR3 is CAISSGAHPYF. In DNA form, the CDR3 reads TGTGCCATCAGTTCGGGCGCCCATCCGTATTTT.

The gene calls are TRBV27 and TRBJ1-2, with 8 bases lining up with TRBD1. V shed 6 bases, J shed 6 bases, and the junction held 6 bases outside the gene matches. Germline-derived CDR1 and CDR2 are MNHEY and SMNVEV (reference sequence). CDR3 length: 13 amino acids. For the CDR3, the DNA is TGTGCCAGCAGAGCAGGGGGCGGGAATGGCTACACCTTC. Its protein product is CASRAGGGNGYTF.

V gene TRBV12-3 or TRBV12-4 combines with J gene TRBJ1-6; D not resolved. Trimming removed 6 bases at V and 7 bases at J, with 13 bases between. This CDR3 spans 14 amino acids. The CDR3, as DNA: TGTGCCAGCAGCCTCGTAGGGCAGAATTCACCCCTCCACTTT. Translated: CASSLVGQNSPLHF.

This clonotype has a handful of counts. Given a much more abundant clone one base away, this may be a read error. The rearrangement uses TRBV5-6 and TRBJ2-3; no clear D gene. Per the germline V gene, CDR1 is SGHDT and CDR2 is YYEEEE. The CDR3 consists of 12 residues. V was cut by 5 bases and J by 1 base, with 5 bases left in between. The CDR3 DNA is TGTGCCAGCAGTATGGGCACAGATACGCAGTATTTT. Its translation: CASSMGTDTQYF.

The V call is TRBV27, the J call TRBJ2-1; weak D call: TRBD2 (5 bases). Trimming stripped 3 bases from V and 7 bases from J, with 13 bases between. This CDR3 has 14 residues. Germline V gives CDR1 MNHEY, CDR2 SMNVEV (reference sequence). Written as DNA, the CDR3 is TGTGCCAGCAGTTTGCGGGCCGAGGGAAATGAGCAGTTCTTC. It specifies CASSLRAEGNEQFF.

This clonotype was counted only a few times. The genes are TRBV18 and TRBJ2-4; no reliable D call. The CDR3 is 15 residues long. CDR1 KGHSH and CDR2 LQKENI come from the germline V gene. The V and J ends lost 6 bases and 1 base respectively, with 13 bases between them. In DNA, the CDR3 is TGTGCCAGCTCCCCTGAGGCTCTGGCCAAAAACATTCAGTACTTC. This sequence encodes CASSPEALAKNIQYF.

J is TRBJ2-1 and V is TRBV20-1; 9 bases are a match to TRBD2. From germline, CDR1 is DFQATT and CDR2 SNEGSKA (reference sequence). This CDR3 comprises 14 residues. The V and J ends lost 5 bases and 6 bases, in that order; junction bases with no gene match: 8. CDR3 protein: CSALREGLGNEQFF. The DNA of the CDR3 is TGCAGTGCTCTGCGGGAGGGCCTGGGCAATGAGCAGTTCTTC.

This clonotype was recorded many times. The chain joins TRBV7-9 to TRBJ2-1; D possibly matches TRBD1 or TRBD2 (5 bases each). Germline-derived CDR1 and CDR2 are SEHNR and FQNEAQ (reference sequence). V was clipped by 3 bases and J by 6 bases, with 15 bases between them. This CDR3 is built from 15 residues. CDR3: CASSFGLTGPNEQFF. The CDR3 DNA is TGTGCCAGCAGCTTCGGGTTAACGGGGCCCAATGAGCAGTTCTTC.

The V gene is TRBV27, the J gene TRBJ2-1, with 10 positions matching TRBD2. The CDR3 is 17 amino acids. Germline loops: CDR1 MNHEY, CDR2 SMNVEV (reference sequence). With V trimmed by 5 bases and J by 7 bases, 14 bases remained unmatched. The CDR3 spells CASSRPGRAGGPNEQFF. The CDR3 bases are TGTGCCAGCAGTCGCCCTGGTCGAGCGGGGGGGCCTAATGAGCAGTTCTTC.

This clonotype was detected only a few times. The DNA for the CDR3 is TGTGCCAGTACGTTGGGGAGGGGGGACCAGCCCCAGCATTTT. This sequence encodes CASTLGRGDQPQHF. The chain links TRBV12-3 or TRBV12-4 to TRBJ1-5; D is perhaps TRBD1 (6 bases). The CDR3 extends over 14 amino acids. The V end was cut by 9 bases, the J end by 7 bases, with 19 bases between.

This clonotype was seen ten or more times. V gene TRBV4-2 combines with J gene TRBJ2-1, with no clear D. V dropped 0 bases and J dropped 5 bases, with 8 bases sitting between them. There are 14 residues in the CDR3. The germline CDR1 and CDR2 sequences are LGHNA and YNFKEQ. The CDR3 loop reads CASSQDNRDNEQFF. The CDR3 DNA follows: TGTGCCAGCAGCCAAGATAATCGGGACAATGAGCAGTTCTTC.

This clonotype was picked up many times. V and J are TRBV7-9 and TRBJ1-3, with TRBD1 as a possible D gene (6 bases). The CDR3 has 17 residues. Germline lookup yields CDR1 SEHNR and CDR2 FQNEAQ (reference sequence). V was shortened by 4 bases and J by 0 bases, with 16 bases between the two germline ends. CDR3 loop: CASSSRQDSFSGNTIYF. DNA for the CDR3: TGTGCCAGCAGCTCCCGACAGGACAGTTTCTCTGGAAACACCATATATTTT.

This clonotype was observed many times. V usage is TRBV7-9 and J usage is TRBJ2-1; perhaps TRBD1 as D (6 bases). Trimming took 4 bases from V and 7 from J, leaving 14 bases between them. Per the germline V gene, CDR1 is SEHNR and CDR2 is FQNEAQ (reference sequence). This CDR3 contains 14 residues. CDR3 sequence: CASSSDWQGNEQFF. The CDR3 DNA reads TGTGCCAGCAGCTCCGACTGGCAGGGGAATGAGCAGTTCTTC. Based on the CDR3 plus reference TRBV7-9 and TRBJ2-1, the full variable domain is DTGVSQNPRHKITKRGQNVTFRCDPISEHNRLYWYRQTLGQGPEFLTYFQNEAQLEKSRLLSDRFSAERPKGSFSTLEIQRTEQGDSAMYLCASSSDWQGNEQFFGPGTRLTVL.

The chain has TRBV4-1 and TRBJ2-7; 8 bases agree with TRBD1. J lost 5 bases, V lost 1 base, and 4 bases had no gene match. Germline V gene lookup returns CDR1 MGHRA and CDR2 YSYEKL. There are 14 residues in the CDR3. The CDR3 DNA is TGCGCCAGCAGCCAAGGAGGACAGGGCAACGAGCAGTACTTC. Translating gives CASSQGGQGNEQYF.

The rearrangement joins TRBV19 to TRBJ2-6; D gene uncertain. Germline values: CDR1 LNHDA, CDR2 SQIVND (reference sequence). The CDR3 spans 13 residues. Trimming took off 5 bases at V and 2 bases at J, with 4 bases between the two ends. In DNA form, the CDR3 reads TGTGCCAGTAGTCCGACTGGGGCCAACGTCCTGACTTTC. It is translated as CASSPTGANVLTF.

This clonotype occurred a few times. This rearrangement joins TRBV20-1 to TRBJ2-7; a possible D gene is TRBD2 (5 bases). The ends were cut back, 4 bases at V and 5 bases at J, with 12 bases in the middle. Looked up from germline, CDR1 is DFQATT and CDR2 is SNEGSKA (reference sequence). The CDR3 sequence is 12 residues long. CDR3 residues: CSATISGHEQYF. The CDR3 DNA is TGCAGTGCTACAATAAGCGGACACGAGCAGTACTTC.

This rearrangement joins TRBV5-1 to TRBJ2-7; possibly TRBD2 for D (7 bases). V was trimmed by 5 bases and J by 7 bases, leaving 19 bases between them. The germline V gene has CDR1 SGHRS and CDR2 YFSETQ. The CDR3 runs to 14 residues. Here the CDR3 DNA reads TGCGCCAGCAGTACGGGCGGGGGCTACGAGGAGCAGTACTTC. Translated, it gives CASSTGGGYEEQYF.

This clonotype showed up just a few times. The genes are TRBV29-1 and TRBJ2-2; TRBD1 might be the D (5 bases). Trimming shortened V by 0 bases and J by 0 bases, and 11 bases separated the two germline ends. Germline V gene lookup returns CDR1 SQVTM and CDR2 ANQGSEA. This CDR3 contains 16 residues. The CDR3 nucleotides read TGCAGCGTTGAAGATCCAGGGCTAACGAACACCGGGGAGCTGTTTTTT. Amino acid sequence: CSVEDPGLTNTGELFF.

This clonotype was counted only a few times. The chain employs TRBV29-1 and TRBJ2-7, with TRBD1 as a possible D gene (5 bases). This CDR3 comprises 12 residues. Trimming took 0 bases from V and 6 from J, leaving 9 bases between them. CDR1 and CDR2 from the germline V gene are SQVTM and ANQGSEA. The CDR3 reads CSVEDKGLEQYF. CDR3 in DNA: TGCAGCGTTGAAGATAAGGGGCTCGAGCAGTACTTC.

This clonotype showed up many times. The chain combines TRBV6-5 with TRBJ1-2; 7 bases line up with TRBD1. After removal of 2 bases from V and 4 bases from J, the junction contained 10 bases not matched to a gene. The CDR3 is 16 amino acids. Per the germline V gene, CDR1 is MNHEY and CDR2 is SVGAGI. The CDR3 sequence is CASSYRGQGGFYGYTF. The CDR3 DNA is TGTGCCAGCAGTTACCGGGGCCAGGGGGGTTTCTATGGCTACACCTTC.

Ten or more counts support this clonotype. J is TRBJ2-3 and V is TRBV9; 11 bases are shared with TRBD2. The CDR3 spans 17 residues. With V trimmed by 3 bases and J by 0 bases, 6 bases remained unmatched. Germline CDR1 SGDLS, CDR2 YYNGEE. CDR3 in DNA: TGTGCCAGCAGCGCCACGACTAGCGGGATTAGCACAGATACGCAGTATTTT. It translates to CASSATTSGISTDTQYF.

Concerning this clonotype: At one end the junction does not follow the germline gene, possibly because of a read error. The chain employs TRBV7-9 and TRBJ2-7, with no clear D. The CDR3 is made up of 13 amino acids. From germline, CDR1 is SEHNR and CDR2 FQNEAQ (reference sequence). In DNA, the CDR3 is TGTGCCAGCAGCCGGGCAAGCTCCGACGAGCAGTACTTC. This encodes CASSRASSDEQYF.

The rearrangement uses TRBV28 and TRBJ2-5, with TRBD1 as a possible D gene (6 bases). CDR3 size: 16 residues. V lost 2 bases and J lost 0, with 13 bases in between. Looked up from germline, CDR1 is MDHEN and CDR2 is SYDVKM. CDR3 nucleotide sequence: TGTGCCAGCAGTTTAAATACAGGGAAGGACCAAGAGACCCAGTACTTC. Amino acid sequence: CASSLNTGKDQETQYF.

This clonotype was observed a few times. This chain connects TRBV3-1 to TRBJ2-7; 11 nucleotides line up with TRBD2. The V gene end was trimmed by 2 bases and the J gene end by 2 bases; junction bases not matched to a gene: 5. This CDR3 contains 16 residues. Germline CDR1 is LGHDT and CDR2 is YNNKEL (reference sequence). CDR3 loop: CASSQTSGGRTYEQYF. In DNA form, the CDR3 reads TGTGCCAGCAGCCAAACTAGCGGGGGCCGAACCTACGAGCAGTACTTC.

This clonotype was observed a single time. The chain carries TRBV7-2 and TRBJ2-3, with 13 bases identical to TRBD2. Losses at the gene ends were 0 bases for V and 7 bases for J; bases not matched to a gene: 7. The CDR3 length is 17 residues. Germline V CDR1 and CDR2: SGHTA, FQGNSA. CDR3 residues: CASSLATLAGGPYTQYF. The CDR3 DNA is TGTGCCAGCAGCTTAGCAACACTAGCGGGGGGGCCGTATACGCAGTATTTT.

Only one count was recorded for this clonotype. This chain connects TRBV5-6 to TRBJ1-1, with 7 bases identical to TRBD1. This CDR3 is 17 amino acids long. In germline, CDR1 is SGHDT, CDR2 YYEEEE. V was pared by 2 bases and J by 1 base, with 11 bases of the junction left unmatched. Here the CDR3 reads CASSFLQTGSRNTEAFF. The CDR3 DNA is TGTGCCAGCAGCTTCCTCCAGACAGGGAGTAGGAACACTGAAGCTTTCTTT.